Each of the 15 T cell receptor beta chains below was sequenced from the same sample in a study of blood T cell repertoires in COVID-19. TCRdb keeps only in-frame clones here, not all; method: immunoSEQ multiplex PCR. Here the sample spans some 74,000 clones, 70% to 90% being singletons. Sequencing was done on a sample of peripheral blood. The receptors come from a woman older than 75 with active or convalescent COVID-19.

The CDR3 reads CSASVLNEQYF. In DNA form, the CDR3 reads TGCAGTGCTAGTGTATTAAACGAGCAGTACTTC. V gene TRBV20-1 combines with J gene TRBJ2-7; D gene unclear. Trimming stripped 3 bases from V and 5 bases from J, with 8 bases between. The CDR3 has 11 residues. The germline V gene has CDR1 DFQATT and CDR2 SNEGSKA (reference sequence).

V is TRBV30 and J is TRBJ2-5; D is unresolved. The germline V and J ends were trimmed by 4 bases and 7 bases, with 10 bases remaining between them. The CDR3 contains 11 residues. Germline CDR1 and CDR2: GTSNPN and SVGIG (reference sequence). CDR3 nucleotides: TGTGCCTGGAATACTCTTGCGACCCAGTACTTC. Translating gives CAWNTLATQYF.

The chain's CDR3 is CASSYSGEGEQYF. The CDR3 DNA sequence: TGTGCCAGCAGTTACTCGGGGGAGGGCGAGCAGTACTTC. The genes are TRBV6-5 and TRBJ2-7, with 7 nucleotides matching TRBD2. With V trimmed by 0 bases and J by 6 bases, 2 bases remained unmatched. This CDR3 has 13 amino acids. Germline V lookup: CDR1 MNHEY, CDR2 SVGAGI.

J is TRBJ1-1 and V is TRBV7-3; the match to TRBD1 covers 7 bases. This CDR3 spans 15 amino acids. CDR1 is SGHTA and CDR2 is FQGTGA in the germline V gene. Trimming took 5 bases from V and 1 from J; bases not matched to a gene: 7. The CDR3 sequence: CASSRDSLPNTEAFF. The CDR3, as DNA: TGTGCCAGCAGCAGGGACAGTCTACCGAACACTGAAGCTTTCTTT.

The table lists this clone with a count of one. This chain connects TRBV3-1 (or the pseudogene TRBV3-2) to TRBJ2-1; TRBD2 aligns across 10 bases. Germline assignment: CDR1 LGHDT and CDR2 YNNKEL (reference sequence). CDR3 size: 16 residues. The trim removed 3 bases at V and 6 bases at J, leaving 8 bases unmatched. The CDR3 is CASSQRSLAGVNEQFF. The CDR3 DNA reads TGTGCCAGCAGCCAGAGATCGCTAGCGGGAGTCAATGAGCAGTTCTTC.

J is TRBJ1-3 and V is TRBV5-1; D unclear. V was trimmed by 2 bases and J by 2 bases, leaving 8 bases between them. Looked up from germline, CDR1 is SGHRS and CDR2 is YFSETQ. The CDR3 extends over 14 amino acids. The DNA of the CDR3 is TGCGCCAGCAGCTTCCAGGAGGCTGGAAACACCATATATTTT. Translated, it gives CASSFQEAGNTIYF.

The rearrangement uses TRBV27 and TRBJ1-2; D gene uncertain. Germline CDR1 and CDR2: MNHEY and SMNVEV (reference sequence). The CDR3 consists of 13 residues. Trimming removed 5 bases from V and 2 bases from J, with 9 bases in between. Here the CDR3 DNA reads TGTGCCAGCAGTACGACGGAGAACTATGGCTACACCTTC. Translation: CASSTTENYGYTF.

The chain employs TRBV2 and TRBJ2-7; no reliable D call. Germline CDR1 SNHLY, CDR2 FYNNEI. The CDR3 runs to 11 residues. Trimming stripped 6 bases from V and 3 bases from J, with 6 bases between. The CDR3 DNA reads as TGTGCCAGCAGGGAGATCTACGAGCAGTACTTC. It is translated as CASREIYEQYF. Full variable domain (remainder filled in from reference TRBV2 and TRBJ2-7): EPEVTQTPSHQVTQMGQEVILRCVPISNHLYFYWYRQILGQKVEFLVSFYNNEISEKSEIFDDQFSVERPDGSNFTLKIRSTKLEDSAMYFCASREIYEQYFGPGTRLTVT.

The chain joins TRBV14 to TRBJ2-3; D possibly corresponds to TRBD2 (6 bases). Germline V gives CDR1 SGHDN, CDR2 FVKESK. The ends were cut back, 6 bases at V and 1 base at J, with 14 bases in the middle. CDR3 length equals 15 residues. The chain's CDR3 is CASRKIASGTDTQYF. CDR3 DNA: TGTGCCAGCAGAAAAATCGCTAGCGGCACAGATACGCAGTATTTT.

The chain is built from TRBV4-1 and TRBJ1-1, with D possibly TRBD1 on 5 matching bases. The CDR3 has 15 amino acids. Between the trimmed V and J ends, which lost 3 bases and 4 bases, there was a span of 15 bases. Looked up from germline, CDR1 is MGHRA and CDR2 is YSYEKL. CDR3 DNA sequence: TGCGCCAGCAGCCAGGAACAGGACATGGGCACTGAAGCTTTCTTT. Its protein is CASSQEQDMGTEAFF.

This chain links TRBV18 with TRBJ1-5, with 10 bases lining up with TRBD1. J lost 5 bases, V lost 6 bases, and 10 bases had no gene match. This CDR3 has 16 amino acids. Germline-derived CDR1 and CDR2 are KGHSH and LQKENI. The CDR3: CASSSRQGAVDQPQHF. The CDR3 DNA reads TGTGCCAGCTCTTCACGACAGGGGGCCGTGGATCAGCCCCAGCATTTT. The full variable domain, rest sourced from reference TRBV18 and TRBJ1-5, is NAGVMQNPRHLVRRRGQEARLRCSPMKGHSHVYWYRQLPEEGLKFMVYLQKENIIDESGMPKERFSAEFPKEGPSILRIQQVVRGDSAAYFCASSSRQGAVDQPQHFGDGTRLSIL.

The chain links TRBV9 to TRBJ1-3; 8 nucleotides align to TRBD1. V lost 3 bases, J lost 4 bases, and 6 bases stayed unmatched. The germline gives CDR1 SGDLS, CDR2 YYNGEE. The CDR3 is 15 amino acids. The CDR3 DNA reads TGTGCCAGCAGCGCTTGGACAGGGAAGGGAAACACCATATATTTT. This translates into CASSAWTGKGNTIYF.

This chain links TRBV6-9 with TRBJ2-5; no reliable D call. Trimming stripped 0 bases from V and 0 bases from J, with 11 bases between. The V gene's germline CDR1 is MNHGY and CDR2 SVAAGI. The CDR3 has 16 amino acids. CDR3 sequence reads: CASSYSEPWYQETQYF. The CDR3 bases are TGTGCCAGCAGTTATTCTGAGCCATGGTACCAAGAGACCCAGTACTTC.

This chain uses TRBV20-1 with TRBJ2-5; D may be TRBD2 (6 bases). The CDR3 sequence is 11 residues long. The V and J ends lost 7 bases and 4 bases respectively, with 10 bases between them. The germline V gene encodes CDR1 DFQATT and CDR2 SNEGSKA (reference sequence). The CDR3 DNA reads TGCAGTGGAGGGACTCTAGAGACCCAGTACTTC. It specifies CSGGTLETQYF.

There are a few counts of this clone. The genes are TRBV6-5 and TRBJ2-1; tentatively, D is TRBD2 (6 bases). This CDR3 region has 16 residues. V was pared by 1 base and J by 0 bases, with 10 bases between. Per the germline V gene, CDR1 is MNHEY and CDR2 is SVGAGI. The CDR3 protein is CASSYFGRSSYNEQFF. The CDR3 coding sequence is TGTGCCAGCAGTTACTTCGGGAGAAGCTCCTACAATGAGCAGTTCTTC.